This T cell receptor beta chain was documented in a study of cytomegalovirus exposure and HLA in healthy donors. Findings and caveats of the study: Being productive about 90% or about 30% of the time was typical of most TCR beta V segments in an earlier analysis. Immune exposure information available was restricted to CMV serostatus. Published work reported that the classifier diagnosed cytomegalovirus status with high specificity and sensitivity.

The PCR used 60 Vbeta and 13 Jbeta primers. This table comes from immunoSEQ multiplex PCR, and its TCRdb copy is limited to in-frame clones, with some not included. The sample records some 87,000 clones, around 77% being singletons. Note on this clone: Its target is unknown.

The V and J ends lost 7 bases and 0 bases, in that order; junction bases with no gene match: 11. The CDR3 consists of 17 residues. Per germline, CDR1 SGHTA and CDR2 FQGNSA. This chain links TRBV7-2 with TRBJ2-7, with 11 bases aligning to TRBD1. The sequencing sample was made of PBMCs. The TCR comes from a man between 45 and 60 years old in good health and CMV-seropositive. As DNA, the CDR3 is TGTGCCAGCACCCCCGGACAGGGGGCGCAGAGCTCCTACGAGCAGTACTTC. It yields the protein CASTPGQGAQSSYEQYF.